The 2 T cell receptor beta chains below were found in one sample sequenced in a study of CD8+ T cells in alopecia areata. Following extraction, RNA underwent reverse transcription to cDNA, which served as the sequencing template. Repertoires were generated with immunoSEQ multiplex PCR, while TCRdb's copy carries only in-frame clones and drops some. The data contain 150,000 to 200,000 clones, around three fifths of them singletons. Treatment indicated: oral pan-JAK inhibitor, 5-10 mg twice daily. The material was CD4+ T cells sorted from blood, obtained around week 50, from a patient treated with tofacitinib. These receptors were obtained from a human donor with alopecia areata.

The CDR3 reads CASTRVSSRGENEQFF. The CDR3 DNA follows: TGCGCCAGCACAAGGGTTTCGTCAAGAGGGGAAAATGAGCAGTTCTTC. The chain recombines TRBV5-1 with TRBJ2-1, with D perhaps given as TRBD1 or TRBD2 (5 bases each). Germline lookup yields CDR1 SGHRS and CDR2 YFSETQ. The CDR3 is 16 amino acids. Trimming removed 6 bases at V and 7 bases at J, with 23 bases between.

This clone was counted many times. The V gene is TRBV7-8, the J gene TRBJ1-2, with D tentatively TRBD1 (6 bases). The CDR3 covers 15 residues. Deletions cut 5 bases from V and 3 bases from J, with 16 bases between. Germline-derived CDR1 and CDR2 are SGHVS and FQNEAQ. The CDR3 loop is CASSETSQGDYGYTF. The CDR3 bases are TGTGCCAGCAGCGAAACCTCACAGGGCGACTATGGCTACACCTTC. The full variable domain, in which reference TRBV7-8 and TRBJ1-2 provide the parts outside the CDR3, is GAGVSQSPRYKVAKRGQDVALRCDPISGHVSLFWYQQALGQGPEFLTYFQNEAQLDKSGLPSDRFFAERPEGSVSTLKIQRTQQEDSAVYLCASSETSQGDYGYTFGSGTRLTVV.